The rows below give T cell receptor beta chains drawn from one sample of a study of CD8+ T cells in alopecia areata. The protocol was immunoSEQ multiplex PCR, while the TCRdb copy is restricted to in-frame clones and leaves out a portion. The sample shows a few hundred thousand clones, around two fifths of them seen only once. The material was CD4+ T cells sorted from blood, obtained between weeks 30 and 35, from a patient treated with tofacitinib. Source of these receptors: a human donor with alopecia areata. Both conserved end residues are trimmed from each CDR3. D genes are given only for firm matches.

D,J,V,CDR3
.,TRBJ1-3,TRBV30,AWSVGAAGNTIY
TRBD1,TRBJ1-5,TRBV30,AWSVGTGGYIGNQPQH
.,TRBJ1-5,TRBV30,AWCRFDTDQPQH
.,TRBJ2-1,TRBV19,ASSIERATNEQF
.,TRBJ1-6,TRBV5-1,ASSLGSGRTNSPLH
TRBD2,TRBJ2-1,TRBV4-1,ASSRTSGAYNEQF
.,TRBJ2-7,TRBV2,ASSESGWEQY
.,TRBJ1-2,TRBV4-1,ASSPVGRHGYT
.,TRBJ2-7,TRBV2,ASSSIPGLDEQY
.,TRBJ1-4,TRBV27,ASSFPGALGKLF
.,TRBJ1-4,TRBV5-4,ASSQDRREKLF
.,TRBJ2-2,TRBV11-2,ASSSPIGGNTGELF
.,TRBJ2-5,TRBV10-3,ATSLNSKETQY
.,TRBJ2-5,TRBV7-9,ASLQAETQY
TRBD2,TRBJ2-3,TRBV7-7,ASSPGLADRTDTQY
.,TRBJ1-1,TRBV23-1,ASRKRNMGTEAF